The text below deals with one T cell receptor beta chain. Sequenced by immunoSEQ multiplex PCR; TCRdb stores in-frame clones only, minus some. Of just over 95,000 clones listed, approximately 90% are singletons. Germline V gene lookup returns CDR1 LNHNV and CDR2 YYDKDF (reference sequence). The CDR3 is 15 amino acids. V dropped 1 base and J dropped 4; count of bases not matched to a gene: 3. These data belong to a study of blood T cell repertoires in COVID-19. This chain links TRBV15 with TRBJ2-1; 8 bases are shared with TRBD2. The sequence was collected from a man aged 45 to 65 with acute or convalescent COVID-19. The source material was peripheral blood. CDR3 sequence: CATSRVTSGYNEQFF. In DNA, the CDR3 is TGTGCCACCAGCAGAGTCACTAGCGGTTACAATGAGCAGTTCTTC.